The T cell receptor beta chain under discussion was sequenced for a study of CD8+ T cells in alopecia areata. In this sample, this clone turned up once. V lost 8 bases and J 5 bases, leaving 19 bases between the germline ends. Germline CDR1 ENHRY, CDR2 SYGVKD. The CDR3 extends over 15 amino acids. The treatment is: oral pan-JAK inhibitor, 5-10 mg twice daily. RNA was isolated and reverse transcribed to cDNA, the sequencing template. Clones were read by immunoSEQ multiplex PCR, and TCRdb kept only the in-frame ones, dropping some. The sample comprises about 190,000 clones, 50% to 60% of which are singletons, and approximately 0.69% rests with the top ten.

The chain joins TRBV10-3 to TRBJ2-1; D is perhaps TRBD1 (5 bases). The sequenced sample was CD4+ T cells sorted from blood, obtained at week 4, from a patient treated with tofacitinib. The origin of this receptor is a human donor with alopecia areata. The DNA for the CDR3 is TGTGCCATCGGGGCAGTGCTAGTGGGGAACAATGAGCAGTTCTTC. As protein: CAIGAVLVGNNEQFF.